This T cell receptor beta chain stems from a study of blood T cell repertoires in COVID-19. Background on the study: Samples taken during acute and convalescent COVID-19 were collected in the United States, Italy and Spain. Sources were T cells, B-cell-depleted T cells, or PBMCs; the material itself was cDNA or gDNA.

The authors' processing: Counts of nucleated cells, estimated from reference gene primer amplification, were obtained. Sequencing was performed with immunoSEQ multiplex PCR; in TCRdb, only in-frame clones are kept and a portion is missing. The V and J calls and clone size were taken over from that table, and D and trimming were inferred from the DNA. The sample shows tens of thousands of clones, roughly 80% of them seen only once. Germline lookup yields CDR1 LNHNV and CDR2 YYDKDF (reference sequence). Trimming removed 5 bases from V and 0 bases from J, with 8 bases in between. The CDR3 contains 14 residues.

The rearrangement joins TRBV15 to TRBJ2-1; D remains ambiguous. Sequencing was done on a sample of peripheral blood. This TCR was recovered from a man aged 35 to 55 with acute or convalescent COVID-19. CDR3 sequence: CATSGSSSYNEQFF. DNA of the CDR3: TGTGCCACCAGCGGATCTAGCTCCTACAATGAGCAGTTCTTC.